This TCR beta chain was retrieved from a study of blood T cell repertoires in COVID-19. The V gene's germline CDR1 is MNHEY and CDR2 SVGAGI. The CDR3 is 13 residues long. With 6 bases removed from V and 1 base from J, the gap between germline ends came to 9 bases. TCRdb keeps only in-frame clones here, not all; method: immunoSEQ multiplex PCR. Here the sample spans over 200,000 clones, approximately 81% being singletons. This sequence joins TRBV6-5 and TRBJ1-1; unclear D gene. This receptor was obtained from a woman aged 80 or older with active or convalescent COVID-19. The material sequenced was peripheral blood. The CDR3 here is CASSPRQNTEAFF. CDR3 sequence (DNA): TGTGCCAGCAGCCCCCGACAGAACACTGAAGCTTTCTTT.